This entry lists 24 T cell receptor beta chains sequenced from one sample in a study of human T cells and chemical hapten exposure (dated by TCRdb to about 2021). Per the publication, the time point label means: patch test 3, about 24 weeks after DPC sensitization. According to the study, the label for this sample's treatment or condition signals: therapeutic diphenylcyclopropenone sensitization with weekly scalp DPC. Libraries came from RACE. Sequencing instrument: NextSeq 500. TCRdb cleaned the public reads at Q25 with fastp, built clones with MiXCR and kept in-frame beta chains. Each CDR3 protein gets just one entry, which takes the most common genes and DNA from the rows behind it. For this sample the table gives about 160,000 distinct CDR3 sequences, of which approximately 30% were detected only once. The ten largest clones add up to around 1.9% of the sample. Sequenced material: whole blood, taken in connection with sensitization to the hapten diphenylcyclopropenone (DPC). The receptors were sampled from a woman under 30 with alopecia areata. Some clones in this sample may be carry-over from other donors' samples.

V gene TRBV4-3 combines with J gene TRBJ1-3, with 7 bases fitting TRBD1. CDR1 is LGHNA and CDR2 is YSLEER in the germline V gene. The trim removed 1 base at V and 4 bases at J, leaving 1 base unmatched. The CDR3 length is 14 residues. For the CDR3, the DNA is TGCGCCAGCAGCCAAGTAGGGGGCGGAAACACCATATATTTT. Translation gives CASSQVGGGNTIYF.

This clonotype was observed a few times. The V gene is TRBV4-1, the J gene TRBJ2-1; 7 positions agree with TRBD2. The CDR3 extends over 14 amino acids. V gave up 1 base and J gave up 14 bases; unmatched junction bases: 11. CDR1 is MGHRA, CDR2 YSYEKL, per germline. The CDR3 DNA follows: TGCGCCAGCAGCCAAGTGTTAGGGCAGCGGGGAGAGTTCTTC. Protein product: CASSQVLGQRGEFF.

This clonotype was seen more than once but under ten times. The junction does not match germline at one end; this may be a read error. This chain connects TRBV30 to TRBJ2-3; D is uncertain. CDR1 is GTSNPN, CDR2 SVGIG, per germline (reference sequence). The CDR3 is 11 amino acids. The CDR3 spells CAWSVPPRWNF. The CDR3 region has the DNA TGTGCCTGGAGTGTACCGCCCCGATGGAATTTT. The complete variable domain, with remaining parts taken from reference TRBV30 and TRBJ2-3, reads SQTIHQWPATLVQPVGSPLSLECTVEGTSNPNLYWYRQAAGRGLQLLFYSVGIGQISSEVPQNLSASRPQDRQFILSSKKLLLSDSGFYLCAWSVPPRWNFGPGTRLTVL.

The chain couples TRBV28 to TRBJ2-3; 10 bases are a match to TRBD2. This CDR3 spans 15 amino acids. J lost 6 bases, V lost 5 bases, and 8 bases had no gene match. Germline V gene data show CDR1 as MDHEN and CDR2 as SYDVKM. The CDR3 coding sequence is TGTGCCAGCAGTCATGGACTAGCGGTAGGGGATACGCAGTATTTT. Protein: CASSHGLAVGDTQYF.

The chain is built from TRBV12-3 or TRBV12-4 and TRBJ2-1; D ambiguous. The CDR3 totals 14 residues. The V end was cut by 7 bases, the J end by 6 bases, with 16 bases between. CDR3 bases: TGTGCCAGCACGAAGACAACAAACCCCAATGAGCAGTTCTTC. Translating gives CASTKTTNPNEQFF.

The rearrangement uses TRBV20-1 and TRBJ2-3, with 12 bases aligning to TRBD2. Germline CDR1 reads DFQATT; CDR2 reads SNEGSKA (reference sequence). The CDR3 consists of 17 residues. V shed 2 bases and J 1 base; nucleotides not matched to a gene: 7. Here the CDR3 DNA reads TGCAGTGCTAGATCTACCCGGACTAGCGGGGGCACAGATACGCAGTATTTT. Protein: CSARSTRTSGGTDTQYF.

This clonotype was counted only a few times. V is TRBV6-5 and J is TRBJ2-7, with 8 bases matching TRBD2. Per germline, CDR1 MNHEY and CDR2 SVGAGI. V was pared by 6 bases and J by 2 bases, with 6 bases of the junction left unmatched. The CDR3 has 14 residues. The CDR3: CASRRGTRTYEQYF. As DNA, the CDR3 is TGTGCCAGCAGGCGAGGGACTAGGACCTACGAGCAGTACTTC.

The sample holds many counts of this clonotype. The CDR3 bases are TGCGCCAGCAGGGCACAGGGGGCGATCTACGAGCAGTACTTC. This codes for CASRAQGAIYEQYF. The V call is TRBV4-3, the J call TRBJ2-7; 9 nucleotides align to TRBD1. The CDR3 contains 14 residues. Losses at the gene ends were 6 bases for V and 3 bases for J; bases not matched to a gene: 6. The germline CDR1 and CDR2 sequences are LGHNA and YSLEER.

CDR3 loop: CASSLDEGQPYGYTF. CDR3 sequence (DNA): TGTGCCAGCAGCTTAGATGAGGGACAGCCGTATGGCTACACCTTC. This rearrangement joins TRBV11-2 to TRBJ1-2; 7 bases line up with TRBD1. The junction had 6 bases not matched to a gene; V was cut back by 0 bases and J by 5 bases. This CDR3 has 15 residues. Germline V gives CDR1 SGHAT, CDR2 FQNNGV.

The CDR3 DNA is TGTGCCAGCAGGGAGCTGGGAGAGCAGTACTTC. Amino acids: CASRELGEQYF. The genes are TRBV6-2 or TRBV6-3 and TRBJ2-7; no reliable D call. The V gene's germline CDR1 is MNHEY and CDR2 SVGEGT. Deletions cut 6 bases from V and 7 bases from J, with 10 bases between. The CDR3 extends over 11 amino acids.

This clonotype was counted between two and nine times. The chain employs TRBV7-6 and TRBJ2-3; D call uncertain. V gave up 1 base and J gave up 4 bases, with 12 bases separating them. The length of the CDR3 is 15 residues. CDR1 SGHVS and CDR2 FNYEAQ come from the germline V gene. In nucleotides, the CDR3 is TGTGCCAGCAGCTTAGGGCTGCGTTTCGCAGATACGCAGTATTTT. Translation gives CASSLGLRFADTQYF.

The genes are TRBV28 and TRBJ2-6; D might be TRBD1 (5 bases). Trimming took off 3 bases at V and 3 bases at J, with 12 bases between the two ends. The germline V gene encodes CDR1 MDHEN and CDR2 SYDVKM. The CDR3 is 16 residues long. Written as DNA, the CDR3 is TGTGCCAGCAGTTTTCAGGGTTTTGGTGGGGCCAACGTCCTGACTTTC. Translating it yields CASSFQGFGGANVLTF.

The chain is built from TRBV4-1 and TRBJ1-2; D gene ambiguous. CDR1 and CDR2 (germline): MGHRA, YSYEKL. The V and J ends lost 1 base and 5 bases respectively, with 14 bases between them. The CDR3 length is 15 residues. This CDR3 reads CASSQADPVPYGYTF. CDR3 in DNA: TGCGCCAGCAGCCAAGCGGACCCAGTGCCTTATGGCTACACCTTC.

This clonotype was seen a few times. The V call is TRBV10-3, the J call TRBJ2-1; no firm D call. Germline V gives CDR1 ENHRY, CDR2 SYGVKD. V lost 0 bases to trimming and J lost 0 bases, with 6 bases between them. This CDR3 is built from 15 residues. CDR3 bases: TGTGCCATCAGTGAGTCGGGTGGCTCCTACAATGAGCAGTTCTTC. Its translation is CAISESGGSYNEQFF.

The chain links TRBV5-6 to TRBJ1-2; D not certain. Germline-derived CDR1 and CDR2 are SGHDT and YYEEEE. Trimming shortened V by 0 bases and J by 4 bases, and 13 bases separated the two germline ends. This CDR3 has 15 residues. CDR3 bases: TGTGCCAGCAGCTTGGTCGCCCCCGAGGGCTATGGCTACACCTTC. Its protein is CASSLVAPEGYGYTF. Based on the CDR3 plus reference TRBV5-6 and TRBJ1-2, the full variable domain is DAGVTQSPTHLIKTRGQQVTLRCSPKSGHDTVSWYQQALGQGPQFIFQYYEEEERQRGNFPDRFSGHQFPNYSSELNVNALLLGDSALYLCASSLVAPEGYGYTFGSGTRLTVV.

This rearrangement joins TRBV20-1 to TRBJ1-2; D is ambiguous. V shed 1 base and J shed 3 bases, with 6 bases lying between them. The CDR3 is 12 residues long. From germline, CDR1 is DFQATT and CDR2 SNEGSKA (reference sequence). The CDR3 nucleotides read TGCAGTGCTAGAGGCAGTCACTATGGCTACACCTTC. Protein product: CSARGSHYGYTF.

This chain joins TRBV14 and TRBJ2-1; a possible D gene is TRBD2 (5 bases). In germline, CDR1 is SGHDN, CDR2 FVKESK. The CDR3 covers 15 residues. Trimming shortened V by 5 bases and J by 2 bases, and 13 bases separated the two germline ends. The CDR3 is CASSRAAVPYNEQFF. In nucleotides, the CDR3 is TGTGCCAGCAGCAGAGCGGCGGTTCCCTACAATGAGCAGTTCTTC.

The rearrangement joins TRBV7-2 to TRBJ1-5; D call uncertain. The V gene lost 0 bases and the J gene lost 2 bases, with 11 bases spanning the gap. CDR1 and CDR2 (germline): SGHTA, FQGNSA. The CDR3 spans 16 residues. In DNA, the CDR3 is TGTGCCAGCAGCTTAGCTGGTCAGCTTGGCAATCAGCCCCAGCATTTT. Its translation is CASSLAGQLGNQPQHF.

The genes are TRBV6-6 and TRBJ2-7; 7 nucleotides match TRBD2. The germline CDR1 and CDR2 sequences are MNHNY and SVGAGI (reference sequence). The ends lost 8 bases at V and 6 bases at J; junction bases unmatched: 10. The CDR3 is 13 residues long. CDR3 bases: TGTGCCAGCTGTATGGGGATAGCGGGCGAGCAGTACTTC. It is translated as CASCMGIAGEQYF.

The rearrangement uses TRBV7-6 and TRBJ2-3, with 10 bases that match TRBD2. The CDR3 sequence is 15 residues long. Germline-derived CDR1 and CDR2 are SGHVS and FNYEAQ. The V and J ends lost 5 bases and 0 bases, in that order; junction bases with no gene match: 2. CDR3 DNA sequence: TGTGCCAGCAGCGTACTAGCGGGGAGCACAGATACGCAGTATTTT. Amino acids: CASSVLAGSTDTQYF.

The sample holds a few counts of this clonotype. This chain connects TRBV20-1 to TRBJ2-2; a possible D gene is TRBD2 (6 bases). Germline V gives CDR1 DFQATT, CDR2 SNEGSKA (reference sequence). CDR3 length equals 14 residues. V was shortened by 3 bases and J by 0 bases, with 8 bases between the two germline ends. The CDR3 DNA is TGCAGTGCTAGTCGGACTACGAACACCGGGGAGCTGTTTTTT. It encodes CSASRTTNTGELFF.

The genes are TRBV12-3 or TRBV12-4 and TRBJ2-3; D is unclear. The germline V and J ends were trimmed by 7 bases and 2 bases, with 10 bases remaining between them. The CDR3 covers 13 residues. The CDR3 is CASTIGDTDTQYF. The DNA for the CDR3 is TGTGCCAGCACCATAGGAGACACAGATACGCAGTATTTT.

V and J are TRBV6-1 and TRBJ1-2; no definite D call. CDR3 length: 12 amino acids. Trimming shortened V by 5 bases and J by 6 bases, and 10 bases separated the two germline ends. CDR1 is MNHNS and CDR2 is SASEGT in the germline V gene. CDR3 in DNA: TGTGCCAGCAGTTTTTGGTCGAATGGCTACACCTTC. Protein product: CASSFWSNGYTF.

This clonotype came up a few times. The rearrangement uses TRBV20-1 and TRBJ1-4; D gene uncertain. Germline V gene data show CDR1 as DFQATT and CDR2 as SNEGSKA (reference sequence). V lost 0 bases and J 7 bases, leaving 3 bases between the germline ends. There are 11 residues in the CDR3. The CDR3 coding sequence is TGCAGTGCTAGAGAACTTGAAAAACTGTTTTTT. Translated, it gives CSARELEKLFF.